What follows are 24 T cell receptor beta chains derived from one specimen sequenced in a study of T cell clonotyping in hematopoietic cell transplantation. TCRdb's table, derived via immunoSEQ multiplex PCR, lists solely in-frame clones and lacks some. This table has roughly 27,000 clones, around 83% appearing once. Documented time point: recipient sample about 28 days before transplant, after cytoreduction. Sequenced material: peripheral blood mononuclear cells, taken before stem cell transplant. The source of these receptors is a woman aged 55-69 years with acute myeloid leukemia. Some clones in this sample may be carry-over from other donors' samples.

V usage is TRBV29-1 and J usage is TRBJ1-1; no clear D gene. The V and J ends lost 0 bases and 1 base respectively, with 6 bases between them. The CDR3 has 13 amino acids. From germline, CDR1 is SQVTM and CDR2 ANQGSEA. CDR3 nucleotides: TGCAGCGTTGAAGATGCAGAGAACACTGAAGCTTTCTTT. This translates into CSVEDAENTEAFF.

V and J are TRBV5-6 and TRBJ2-7; possibly TRBD1 for D (6 bases). CDR1 and CDR2 from the germline V gene are SGHDT and YYEEEE. Trimming left V 3 bases short and J 2 bases short, with 12 bases between. CDR3 size: 14 residues. This chain's CDR3 is CASSSETGPYEQYF. DNA for the CDR3: TGTGCCAGCAGCTCTGAAACAGGGCCCTACGAGCAGTACTTC.

In its sample, this clone was seen once. This chain joins TRBV7-3 and TRBJ2-1, with D perhaps TRBD2 (6 bases). The length of the CDR3 is 15 residues. The V end was cut by 5 bases, the J end by 6 bases, with 17 bases between. Germline values: CDR1 SGHTA, CDR2 FQGTGA. The CDR3 bases are TGTGCCAGCAGCCGGGGGATAACTAGAGGCAATGAGCAGTTCTTC. Protein sequence: CASSRGITRGNEQFF. Together with reference TRBV7-3 and TRBJ2-1, the CDR3 gives the full variable domain: GAGVSQTPSNKVTEKGKYVELRCDPISGHTALYWYRQSLGQGPEFLIYFQGTGAADDSGLPNDRFFAVRPEGSVSTLKIQRTERGDSAVYLCASSRGITRGNEQFFGPGTRLTVL.

The chain combines TRBV27 with TRBJ1-5, with 8 bases lining up with TRBD1. This CDR3 comprises 15 residues. J gave up 5 bases and V 4 bases, and 7 bases lay outside the gene matches. The germline V gene encodes CDR1 MNHEY and CDR2 SMNVEV (reference sequence). CDR3 amino acids: CASSSSDRGHQPQHF. The CDR3 DNA sequence: TGTGCCAGCAGTTCCTCCGACAGGGGTCATCAGCCCCAGCATTTT.

This clone was counted between two and nine times. A read error may produce the germline difference seen at one junction end. The chain has TRBV7-7 and TRBJ2-1; D is perhaps TRBD1 (5 bases). The germline gives CDR1 SSHAT, CDR2 FNYEAQ (reference sequence). This CDR3 has 15 amino acids. The CDR3 DNA reads TGTGCTAGCAGCTCCGGCAGGGTCTCCTACAATGAGCAGTTCTTC. Its protein product is CASSSGRVSYNEQFF.

In its sample, this clone was seen once. The chain employs TRBV11-1 and TRBJ2-5; D ambiguous. The CDR3 spans 13 residues. CDR1 and CDR2 from the germline V gene are SGHAT and FQDESV (reference sequence). The ends were cut back, 5 bases at V and 5 bases at J, with 12 bases in the middle. In DNA, the CDR3 is TGTGCCAGCAGCCCACGGGCAGGCGAGACCCAGTACTTC. It translates to CASSPRAGETQYF. The variable domain in full, with the rest retrieved from reference TRBV11-1 and TRBJ2-5, is EAEVAQSPRYKITEKSQAVAFWCDPISGHATLYWYRQILGQGPELLVQFQDESVVDDSQLPKDRFSAERLKGVDSTLKIQPAELGDSAMYLCASSPRAGETQYFGPGTRLLVL.

The rearrangement joins TRBV19 to TRBJ1-1, with 9 nucleotides matching TRBD1. Germline trimming cut 10 bases from V and 4 bases from J; bases unmatched to any gene: 7. CDR1 and CDR2 from the germline V gene are LNHDA and SQIVND (reference sequence). CDR3 length equals 13 residues. This chain's CDR3 is CATQDRGATEAFF. In DNA form, the CDR3 reads TGTGCCACCCAGGACAGGGGCGCCACTGAAGCTTTCTTT.

CDR3 region: CASSPLGTSTDTQYF. In nucleotides, the CDR3 is TGTGCCAGCAGCCCCCTCGGGACTTCGACAGATACGCAGTATTTT. The chain couples TRBV6-6 to TRBJ2-3, with a weak D call TRBD2 (6 bases). Germline CDR1 is MNHNY and CDR2 is SVGAGI (reference sequence). The CDR3 consists of 15 residues. V was trimmed by 6 bases and J by 3 bases, leaving 16 bases between them.

The chain employs TRBV11-2 and TRBJ2-3; TRBD1 aligns across 7 bases. Trimming removed 5 bases from V and 4 bases from J; junction bases left unmatched: 6. The CDR3 has 14 amino acids. Germline V gene sequence: CDR1 SGHAT, CDR2 FQNNGV. The CDR3 region is CASSLTGWADTQYF. The CDR3 DNA reads TGTGCCAGCAGCCTGACAGGGTGGGCAGATACGCAGTATTTT.

The V and J genes are TRBV5-6 and TRBJ1-4; D remains ambiguous. Germline CDR1 and CDR2: SGHDT and YYEEEE. V lost 7 bases, J lost 2 bases, and 15 bases lay in between. This CDR3 region has 15 residues. CDR3 sequence reads: CASGNTFATNEKLFF. For the CDR3, the DNA is TGTGCCAGCGGGAATACATTCGCGACTAATGAAAAACTGTTTTTT.

J is TRBJ1-2 and V is TRBV28; possible D gene TRBD1, 6 bases. Germline V CDR1 and CDR2: MDHEN, SYDVKM. Trimming removed 4 bases at V and 2 bases at J, with 17 bases between. CDR3 length equals 16 residues. In DNA form, the CDR3 reads TGTGCCAGCAGTTCCCCCCCCAAGGGACACAACTATGGCTACACCTTC. It translates to CASSSPPKGHNYGYTF.

This rearrangement joins TRBV19 to TRBJ2-3; TRBD2 agrees at 8 bases. Germline V CDR1 and CDR2: LNHDA, SQIVND (reference sequence). After removal of 4 bases from V and 4 bases from J, the junction contained 4 bases not matched to a gene. The CDR3 extends over 14 amino acids. Written as DNA, the CDR3 is TGTGCCAGTAGTAGCGGGGGGTTCCCAGATACGCAGTATTTT. Translation gives CASSSGGFPDTQYF. The full variable domain, in which reference TRBV19 and TRBJ2-3 provide the parts outside the CDR3, is DGGITQSPKYLFRKEGQNVTLSCEQNLNHDAMYWYRQDPGQGLRLIYYSQIVNDFQKGDIAEGYSVSREKKESFPLTVTSAQKNPTAFYLCASSSGGFPDTQYFGPGTRLTVL.

The CDR3 loop reads CASSYLVGRGTEAFF. Written as DNA, the CDR3 is TGTGCCAGCAGTTACCTAGTCGGAAGGGGCACTGAAGCTTTCTTT. The chain couples TRBV6-5 to TRBJ1-1, with D perhaps TRBD1 (5 bases). V gave up 2 bases and J gave up 4 bases, with 14 bases separating them. Germline-derived CDR1 and CDR2 are MNHEY and SVGAGI. The CDR3 covers 15 residues.

The V and J genes are TRBV4-3 and TRBJ2-3; D perhaps matches TRBD2 (5 bases). Germline V gene data show CDR1 as LGHNA and CDR2 as YSLEER. The length of the CDR3 is 16 residues. The V gene lost 0 bases and the J gene lost 2 bases, with 12 bases spanning the gap. The CDR3 sequence: CASSQDGGGSTDTQYF. CDR3 DNA sequence: TGCGCCAGCAGCCAAGATGGAGGCGGATCCACAGATACGCAGTATTTT.

This chain uses TRBV9 with TRBJ2-7, with 7 positions matching TRBD1. The CDR3 covers 14 residues. J lost 3 bases, V lost 3 bases, and 6 bases had no gene match. Germline-derived CDR1 and CDR2 are SGDLS and YYNGEE. CDR3 residues: CASSEDRAGYEQYF. CDR3 nucleotides: TGTGCCAGCAGCGAAGACAGGGCTGGCTACGAGCAGTACTTC.

The CDR3, as DNA: TGTGCCATCAGTGAGTCGACGGATCAGCCCCAGCATTTT. Translated, it gives CAISESTDQPQHF. The rearrangement uses TRBV10-3 and TRBJ1-5; no reliable D call. This CDR3 comprises 13 residues. Trimming removed 0 bases from V and 5 bases from J, with 5 bases in between. In germline, CDR1 is ENHRY, CDR2 SYGVKD.

The V gene is TRBV7-9, the J gene TRBJ1-1; D unclear. This CDR3 has 13 residues. Trimming shortened V by 2 bases and J by 3 bases, and 7 bases separated the two germline ends. The germline V gene encodes CDR1 SEHNR and CDR2 FQNEAQ (reference sequence). The CDR3 coding sequence is TGTGCCAGCAGCTTACAGGCCGACACTGAAGCTTTCTTT. Translation gives CASSLQADTEAFF. Filled out from reference TRBV7-9 and TRBJ1-1, the complete variable domain reads DTGVSQNPRHKITKRGQNVTFRCDPISEHNRLYWYRQTLGQGPEFLTYFQNEAQLEKSRLLSDRFSAERPKGSFSTLEIQRTEQGDSAMYLCASSLQADTEAFFGQGTRLTVV.

The chain employs TRBV13 and TRBJ2-7, with D tentatively TRBD1 or TRBD2 (5 bases each). CDR1 is PRHDT and CDR2 is FYEKMQ in the germline V gene (reference sequence). The CDR3 is made up of 15 amino acids. Trimming stripped 0 bases from V and 7 bases from J, with 16 bases between. The CDR3 loop reads CASSLGLRGLREQYF. The DNA for the CDR3 is TGTGCCAGCAGCTTAGGATTGAGGGGCCTACGTGAGCAGTACTTC. Complete variable domain (other parts from reference TRBV13 and TRBJ2-7): AAGVIQSPRHLIKEKRETATLKCYPIPRHDTVYWYQQGPGQDPQFLISFYEKMQSDKGSIPDRFSAQQFSDYHSELNMSSLELGDSALYFCASSLGLRGLREQYFGPGTRLTVT.

This clone has a handful of counts. The CDR3 loop is CASSELSGTGGYEQYF. CDR3 nucleotide sequence: TGCGCCAGCAGCGAACTCTCCGGGACAGGGGGATACGAGCAGTACTTC. This chain connects TRBV5-1 to TRBJ2-7; 11 bases align to TRBD1. This CDR3 contains 16 residues. CDR1 and CDR2 (germline): SGHRS, YFSETQ. The V segment lost 4 bases and the J segment 4 bases; nucleotides outside the gene matches: 10. The full variable domain, with the rest looked up from reference TRBV5-1 and TRBJ2-7, is KAGVTQTPRYLIKTRGQQVTLSCSPISGHRSVSWYQQTPGQGLQFLFEYFSETQRNKGNFPGRFSGRQFSNSRSEMNVSTLELGDSALYLCASSELSGTGGYEQYFGPGTRLTVT.

The chain combines TRBV7-2 with TRBJ1-1; no definite D call. The ends were cut back, 4 bases at V and 5 bases at J, with 11 bases in the middle. The germline V gene encodes CDR1 SGHTA and CDR2 FQGNSA. The CDR3 extends over 13 amino acids. The CDR3 sequence is CASSSSVTTEAFF. The DNA for the CDR3 is TGTGCCAGCAGCTCCTCCGTGACTACTGAAGCTTTCTTT.

The CDR3 DNA is TGTGCCAGCAGCTTATTGCGGGAGGGGAGCGGGGAGCTGTTTTTT. Translation gives CASSLLREGSGELFF. V is TRBV7-9 and J is TRBJ2-2, with TRBD2 matching over 9 bases. The CDR3 has 15 amino acids. Germline trimming cut 2 bases from V and 7 bases from J; bases unmatched to any gene: 5. Germline V gene sequence: CDR1 SEHNR, CDR2 FQNEAQ (reference sequence). Full variable domain (rest looked up from reference TRBV7-9 and TRBJ2-2): DTGVSQNPRHKITKRGQNVTFRCDPISEHNRLYWYRQTLGQGPEFLTYFQNEAQLEKSRLLSDRFSAERPKGSFSTLEIQRTEQGDSAMYLCASSLLREGSGELFFGEGSRLTVL.

The chain uses TRBV27 and TRBJ2-2; D call uncertain. The ends were cut back, 0 bases at V and 6 bases at J, with 5 bases in the middle. In germline, CDR1 is MNHEY, CDR2 SMNVEV (reference sequence). This CDR3 comprises 13 residues. The CDR3: CASSLSLAGELFF. CDR3 DNA: TGTGCCAGCAGTTTATCGTTGGCCGGGGAGCTGTTTTTT.

The chain has TRBV10-3 and TRBJ2-7; TRBD1 is a possible D gene (6 bases). The CDR3 extends over 11 amino acids. V lost 8 bases and J lost 1, with 6 bases in between. Germline-derived CDR1 and CDR2 are ENHRY and SYGVKD. The CDR3 reads CAIGQSYEQYF. The CDR3, as DNA: TGTGCCATCGGACAGTCCTACGAGCAGTACTTC.

This clone was recorded only once. This sequence joins TRBV28 and TRBJ2-7; D may be TRBD2 (5 bases). This CDR3 contains 13 residues. The V gene's germline CDR1 is MDHEN and CDR2 SYDVKM. V lost 4 bases to trimming and J lost 5 bases, with 12 bases between them. This CDR3 reads CASSSGRGNEQYF. CDR3 nucleotide sequence: TGTGCCAGCAGTTCGGGCCGAGGGAACGAGCAGTACTTC.